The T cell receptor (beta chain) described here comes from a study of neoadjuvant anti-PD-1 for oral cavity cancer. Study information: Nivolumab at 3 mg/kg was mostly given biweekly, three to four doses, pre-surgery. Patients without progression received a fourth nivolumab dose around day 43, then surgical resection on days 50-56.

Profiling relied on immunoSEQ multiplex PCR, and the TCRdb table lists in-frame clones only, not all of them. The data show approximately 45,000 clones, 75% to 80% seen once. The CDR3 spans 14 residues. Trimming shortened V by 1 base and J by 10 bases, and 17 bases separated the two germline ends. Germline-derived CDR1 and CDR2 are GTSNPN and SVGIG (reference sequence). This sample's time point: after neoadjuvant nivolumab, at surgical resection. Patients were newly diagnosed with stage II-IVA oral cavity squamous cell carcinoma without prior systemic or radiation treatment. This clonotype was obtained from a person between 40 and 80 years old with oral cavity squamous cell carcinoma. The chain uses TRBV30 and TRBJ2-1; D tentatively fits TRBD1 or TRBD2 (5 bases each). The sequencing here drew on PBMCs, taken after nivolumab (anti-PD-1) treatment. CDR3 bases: TGTGCCTGGAGTGACTCACTAGGAAGGGGAGAGCAGTTCTTC. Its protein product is CAWSDSLGRGEQFF.